One TCR beta chain is described in this entry. This sample is drawn from a study of control samples from healthy donors and cancer patients. This CDR3 has 13 amino acids. Trimming stripped 0 bases from V and 3 bases from J, with 4 bases between. Per germline, CDR1 SGDLS and CDR2 YYNGEE. The table came from immunoSEQ multiplex PCR; TCRdb's copy has only in-frame clones and leaves some out. Among 20,000 to 25,000 clones listed, 75% to 90% were seen once. Sequences were obtained from PBMCs. This clonotype originated in a man aged 55 to 70 with head and neck cancer. The chain is built from TRBV9 and TRBJ1-3; no clear D. This CDR3 reads CASSVGVGNTIYF. In DNA form, the CDR3 reads TGTGCCAGCAGCGTAGGAGTTGGAAACACCATATATTTT.